Presented here are 21 T cell receptor beta chains from one specimen sequenced in a study of blood T cell repertoires in COVID-19. Measured with immunoSEQ multiplex PCR; TCRdb has only the in-frame clones, and not every one. The sample shows tens of thousands of clones, roughly 80% of them seen only once. The sample comprised peripheral blood. The source of these receptors is a man aged 65 to 79 who had recovered from COVID-19.

V gene TRBV28 combines with J gene TRBJ1-1, with 8 bases lining up with TRBD1. The CDR3 is made up of 16 amino acids. J lost 4 bases, V lost 7 bases, and 14 bases had no gene match. CDR1 MDHEN and CDR2 SYDVKM come from the germline V gene. The CDR3: CASNSRTGLIGTEAFF. The CDR3 DNA follows: TGTGCCAGCAACTCGAGGACAGGGCTGATCGGCACTGAAGCTTTCTTT.

The rearrangement links TRBV11-2 to TRBJ1-1; unclear D gene. The CDR3 sequence is 16 residues long. The germline CDR1 and CDR2 sequences are SGHAT and FQNNGV. V was trimmed by 5 bases and J by 6 bases, leaving 22 bases between them. Here the CDR3 reads CASSARRVIDPAEAFF. In DNA, the CDR3 is TGTGCCAGCAGCGCACGGCGGGTAATAGACCCCGCTGAAGCTTTCTTT.

This clone was recorded a few times. The chain is built from TRBV5-4 and TRBJ1-4, with TRBD1 identical over 10 bases. This CDR3 region has 16 residues. V trimming: 3 bases; J trimming: 2 bases; junction bases outside the gene matches: 4. CDR1 is SGHNT and CDR2 is YYREEE in the germline V gene (reference sequence). The CDR3, as DNA: TGTGCCAGCAGCTCGCAGGGACAGGGGACTAATGAAAAACTGTTTTTT. It codes for CASSSQGQGTNEKLFF.

This clone appeared a few times. This chain joins TRBV5-1 and TRBJ2-7; the match to TRBD1 covers 7 bases. The trim removed 4 bases at V and 5 bases at J, leaving 9 bases unmatched. The CDR3 sequence is 14 residues long. CDR1 is SGHRS, CDR2 YFSETQ, per germline. CDR3 DNA: TGCGCCAGCAGCCTCACGACAGGGTCCCACGAGCAGTACTTC. Protein product: CASSLTTGSHEQYF. The entire variable domain, with the rest obtained from reference TRBV5-1 and TRBJ2-7, is as follows: KAGVTQTPRYLIKTRGQQVTLSCSPISGHRSVSWYQQTPGQGLQFLFEYFSETQRNKGNFPGRFSGRQFSNSRSEMNVSTLELGDSALYLCASSLTTGSHEQYFGPGTRLTVT.

The chain has TRBV6-5 and TRBJ2-5; 8 bases map to TRBD1. Germline values: CDR1 MNHEY, CDR2 SVGAGI. The CDR3 runs 14 residues. Trimming removed 7 bases from V and 7 bases from J; junction bases left unmatched: 11. The CDR3 reads CASMDQGARGTQYF. In DNA form, the CDR3 reads TGTGCCAGCATGGACCAGGGGGCTCGAGGGACCCAGTACTTC.

The chain employs TRBV19 and TRBJ1-1; D is uncertain. Trimming took off 6 bases at V and 1 base at J, with 9 bases between the two ends. Germline V lookup: CDR1 LNHDA, CDR2 SQIVND (reference sequence). This CDR3 has 13 amino acids. CDR3 in amino acids: CASSRQENTEAFF. The CDR3 nucleotides are TGTGCCAGTAGCCGACAAGAGAACACTGAAGCTTTCTTT.

The chain recombines TRBV27 with TRBJ2-1, with 14 bases fitting TRBD2. Looked up from germline, CDR1 is MNHEY and CDR2 is SMNVEV (reference sequence). V lost 6 bases and J lost 0; bases outside the gene matches: 10. The CDR3 consists of 19 residues. In DNA, the CDR3 is TGTGCCAGCAGCCCACCAACGGGACTAGCGGGAGCCTCCTACAATGAGCAGTTCTTC. Amino acid sequence: CASSPPTGLAGASYNEQFF.

V usage is TRBV19 and J usage is TRBJ2-2, with 9 bases fitting TRBD2. This CDR3 contains 17 residues. The germline CDR1 and CDR2 sequences are LNHDA and SQIVND (reference sequence). Trimming cost V 7 bases and J 3 bases; bases outside gene matches: 12. The CDR3 protein is CASTLGHSGSYTGELFF. The CDR3 bases are TGTGCCAGTACCCTGGGCCATAGCGGGAGTTACACCGGGGAGCTGTTTTTT.

The chain links TRBV5-4 to TRBJ1-1; TRBD1 matches at 7 bases. Trimming cost V 0 bases and J 5 bases; bases outside gene matches: 10. The CDR3 is made up of 16 amino acids. Germline lookup yields CDR1 SGHNT and CDR2 YYREEE (reference sequence). CDR3 region: CASSLGQGARITEAFF. For the CDR3, the DNA is TGTGCCAGCAGCTTGGGACAGGGAGCCCGAATTACTGAAGCTTTCTTT.

The rearrangement links TRBV6-2 or TRBV6-3 to TRBJ1-1, with D possibly being TRBD1 (5 bases). Germline CDR1 is MNHEY and CDR2 is SVGEGT. V was clipped by 0 bases and J by 3 bases, with 17 bases between them. The CDR3 totals 17 residues. The CDR3 coding sequence is TGTGCCAGCAGTTACTCGAGTGGTGGGGCCGAGGACACTGAAGCTTTCTTT. This codes for CASSYSSGGAEDTEAFF.

This rearrangement joins TRBV27 to TRBJ2-7, with TRBD2 identical over 9 bases. The germline CDR1 and CDR2 sequences are MNHEY and SMNVEV (reference sequence). CDR3 length: 15 amino acids. The ends lost 5 bases at V and 5 bases at J; junction bases unmatched: 10. In DNA, the CDR3 is TGTGCCAGCAGTCCCAAGGGACTAGCCGCTAACGAGCAGTACTTC. This translates into CASSPKGLAANEQYF.

J is TRBJ1-5 and V is TRBV9, with 7 bases fitting TRBD1. V gave up 0 bases and J gave up 4 bases; unmatched junction bases: 4. The germline V gene has CDR1 SGDLS and CDR2 YYNGEE. The CDR3 sequence is 15 residues long. The CDR3 bases are TGTGCCAGCAGCGTAGCCGGGACAGTTAATCAGCCCCAGCATTTT. Translated: CASSVAGTVNQPQHF.

This chain connects TRBV18 to TRBJ2-7; tentatively, D is TRBD2 (5 bases). CDR3 length: 15 amino acids. Germline V CDR1 and CDR2: KGHSH, LQKENI. V was pared by 3 bases and J by 0 bases, with 12 bases between. CDR3 sequence: CASSPGERSSYEQYF. As DNA, the CDR3 is TGTGCCAGCTCACCCGGGGAGAGAAGCTCCTACGAGCAGTACTTC.

The chain links TRBV19 to TRBJ1-5; 11 bases are shared with TRBD1. Germline CDR1 LNHDA, CDR2 SQIVND (reference sequence). The CDR3 length is 14 residues. V gave up 8 bases and J gave up 6 bases; unmatched junction bases: 6. The DNA of the CDR3 is TGTGCCAGTGGGGACAGGGGGTATGTTCAGCCCCAGCATTTT. Its protein product is CASGDRGYVQPQHF.

The CDR3 is CASRHTGPARDTGELFF. CDR3 bases: TGTGCCAGCAGGCACACAGGGCCGGCCAGGGACACCGGGGAGCTGTTTTTT. J is TRBJ2-2 and V is TRBV5-4, with a possible D match to TRBD1 (6 bases). V was shortened by 5 bases and J by 3 bases, with 20 bases between the two germline ends. Germline CDR1 SGHNT, CDR2 YYREEE (reference sequence). The CDR3 length is 17 residues.

The V and J genes are TRBV4-2 and TRBJ1-2; 12 positions agree with TRBD1. Germline CDR1 is LGHNA and CDR2 is YNFKEQ. CDR3 size: 16 residues. Trimming at V came to 3 bases and at J to 7 bases, leaving 9 bases not matched to a gene. DNA for the CDR3: TGTGCCAGCAGCCATGGGACAGGGGGCGCAGAGGGTGGCTACACCTTC. Protein: CASSHGTGGAEGGYTF.

The genes are TRBV2 and TRBJ1-3, with no clear D. This CDR3 region has 11 residues. CDR1 and CDR2 from the germline V gene are SNHLY and FYNNEI. The germline V and J ends were trimmed by 6 bases and 4 bases, with 4 bases remaining between them. The CDR3 loop is CASRSGNTIYF. Written as DNA, the CDR3 is TGTGCCAGCAGATCAGGAAACACCATATATTTT. Full variable domain (missing parts from reference TRBV2 and TRBJ1-3): EPEVTQTPSHQVTQMGQEVILRCVPISNHLYFYWYRQILGQKVEFLVSFYNNEISEKSEIFDDQFSVERPDGSNFTLKIRSTKLEDSAMYFCASRSGNTIYFGEGSWLTVV.

The CDR3 loop reads CASSLVLNTGELFF. DNA of the CDR3: TGTGCCAGCAGCTTAGTTCTCAACACCGGGGAGCTGTTTTTT. This rearrangement joins TRBV7-2 to TRBJ2-2; no clear D gene. This CDR3 has 14 residues. CDR1 is SGHTA and CDR2 is FQGNSA in the germline V gene. The germline V and J ends were trimmed by 1 base and 2 bases, with 5 bases remaining between them.

This chain links TRBV7-8 with TRBJ2-7, with TRBD1 matching over 8 bases. J was trimmed by 6 bases and V by 4 bases; bases with no gene match: 11. CDR3 length: 15 residues. CDR1 and CDR2 (germline): SGHVS, FQNEAQ. In DNA form, the CDR3 reads TGTGCCAGCAGCTCCGGACAGGGACCTTCGAGCGAGCAGTACTTC. It yields the protein CASSSGQGPSSEQYF.

This clone was counted between two and nine times. The chain carries TRBV5-1 and TRBJ1-5; 7 nucleotides align to TRBD1. The V gene's germline CDR1 is SGHRS and CDR2 YFSETQ. V lost 1 base to trimming and J lost 4 bases; unmatched junction nucleotides: 5. The CDR3 totals 15 residues. The CDR3 loop is CASSLLGTANQPQHF. The CDR3 DNA follows: TGCGCCAGCAGCTTGCTTGGGACAGCTAATCAGCCCCAGCATTTT. The entire variable domain, with the rest obtained from reference TRBV5-1 and TRBJ1-5, is as follows: KAGVTQTPRYLIKTRGQQVTLSCSPISGHRSVSWYQQTPGQGLQFLFEYFSETQRNKGNFPGRFSGRQFSNSRSEMNVSTLELGDSALYLCASSLLGTANQPQHFGDGTRLSIL.

The chain is built from TRBV7-2 and TRBJ1-1, with 12 bases fitting TRBD1. The CDR3 spans 14 residues. V was clipped by 6 bases and J by 3 bases; unmatched bases: 2. The germline V gene has CDR1 SGHTA and CDR2 FQGNSA. CDR3 in DNA: TGTGCCAGCAGACGGGACAGGGGGCACACTGAAGCTTTCTTT. Translated: CASRRDRGHTEAFF.